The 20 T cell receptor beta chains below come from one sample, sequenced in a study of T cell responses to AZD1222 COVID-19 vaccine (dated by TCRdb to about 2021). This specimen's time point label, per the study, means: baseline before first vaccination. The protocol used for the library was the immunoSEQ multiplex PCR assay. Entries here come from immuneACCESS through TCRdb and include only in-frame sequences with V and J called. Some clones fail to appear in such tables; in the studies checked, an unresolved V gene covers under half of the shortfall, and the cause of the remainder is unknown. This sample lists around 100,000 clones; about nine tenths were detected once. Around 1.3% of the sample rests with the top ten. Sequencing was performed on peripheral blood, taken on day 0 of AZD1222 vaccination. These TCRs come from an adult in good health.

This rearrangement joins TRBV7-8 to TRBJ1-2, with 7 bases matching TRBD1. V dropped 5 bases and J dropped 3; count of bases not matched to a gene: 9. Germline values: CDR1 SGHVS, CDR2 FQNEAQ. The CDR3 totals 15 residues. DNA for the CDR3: TGTGCCAGCAGCCCCTCAGGGGGAGGTCACTATGGCTACACCTTC. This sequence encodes CASSPSGGGHYGYTF.

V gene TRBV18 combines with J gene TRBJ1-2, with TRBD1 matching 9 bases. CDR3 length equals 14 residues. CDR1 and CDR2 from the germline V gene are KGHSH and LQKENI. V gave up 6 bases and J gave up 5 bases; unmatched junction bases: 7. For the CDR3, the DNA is TGTGCCAGCTCGCGGACCGGGACAGGGTATGGCTACACCTTC. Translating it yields CASSRTGTGYGYTF.

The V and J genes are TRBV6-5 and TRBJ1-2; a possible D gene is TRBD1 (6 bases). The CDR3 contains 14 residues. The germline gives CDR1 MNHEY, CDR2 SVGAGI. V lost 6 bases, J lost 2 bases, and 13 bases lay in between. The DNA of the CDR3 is TGTGCCAGCAGGCAAGGACAGCTAAACTATGGCTACACCTTC. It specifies CASRQGQLNYGYTF.

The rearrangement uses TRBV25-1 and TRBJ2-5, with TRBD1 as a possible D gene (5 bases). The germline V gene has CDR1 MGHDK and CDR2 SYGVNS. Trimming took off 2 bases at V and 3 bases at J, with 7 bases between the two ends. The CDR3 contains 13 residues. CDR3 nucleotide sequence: TGTGCCAGCAGTGAACAGGGTAAAGAGACCCAGTACTTC. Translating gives CASSEQGKETQYF.

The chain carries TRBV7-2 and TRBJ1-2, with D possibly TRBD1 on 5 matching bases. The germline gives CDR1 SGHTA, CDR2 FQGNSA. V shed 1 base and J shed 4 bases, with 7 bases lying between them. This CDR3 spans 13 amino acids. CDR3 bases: TGTGCCAGCAGCTTAGTTGGGGGCTATGGCTACACCTTC. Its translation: CASSLVGGYGYTF.

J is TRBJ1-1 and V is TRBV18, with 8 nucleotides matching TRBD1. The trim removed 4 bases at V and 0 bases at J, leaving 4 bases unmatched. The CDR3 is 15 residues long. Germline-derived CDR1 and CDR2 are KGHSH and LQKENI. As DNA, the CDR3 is TGTGCCAGCTCACTGGGACAGGCGATGAACACTGAAGCTTTCTTT. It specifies CASSLGQAMNTEAFF.

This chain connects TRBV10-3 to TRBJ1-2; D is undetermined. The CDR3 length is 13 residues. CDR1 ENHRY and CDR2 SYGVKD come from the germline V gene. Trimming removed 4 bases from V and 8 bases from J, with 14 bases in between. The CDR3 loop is CAISVDGLLGYTF. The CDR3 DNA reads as TGTGCCATCAGTGTGGACGGCCTATTAGGCTACACCTTC.

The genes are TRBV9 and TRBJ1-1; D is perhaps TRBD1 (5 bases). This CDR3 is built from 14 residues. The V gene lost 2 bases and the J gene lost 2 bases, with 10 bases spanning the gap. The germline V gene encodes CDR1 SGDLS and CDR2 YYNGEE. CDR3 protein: CASSVQTVNTEAFF. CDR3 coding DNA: TGTGCCAGCAGCGTCCAGACAGTTAACACTGAAGCTTTCTTT.

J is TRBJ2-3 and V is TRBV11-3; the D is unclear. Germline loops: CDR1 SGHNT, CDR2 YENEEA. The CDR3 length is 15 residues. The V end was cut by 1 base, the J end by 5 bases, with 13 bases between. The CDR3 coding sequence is TGTGCCAGCAGCTTAGCTTTAGGGTTGGGAGATACGCAGTATTTT. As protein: CASSLALGLGDTQYF.

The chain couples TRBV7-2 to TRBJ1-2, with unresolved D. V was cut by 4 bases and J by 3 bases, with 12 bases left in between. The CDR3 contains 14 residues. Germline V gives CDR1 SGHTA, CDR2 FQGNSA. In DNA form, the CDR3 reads TGTGCCAGCAGCTCGTCGGGAGAGGACTATGGCTACACCTTC. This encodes CASSSSGEDYGYTF.

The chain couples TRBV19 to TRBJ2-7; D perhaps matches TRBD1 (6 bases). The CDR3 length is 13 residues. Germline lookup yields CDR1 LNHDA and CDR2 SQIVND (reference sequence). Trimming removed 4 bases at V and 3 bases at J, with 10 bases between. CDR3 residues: CASSNRENYEQYF. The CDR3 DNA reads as TGTGCCAGTAGTAACAGGGAAAACTACGAGCAGTACTTC.

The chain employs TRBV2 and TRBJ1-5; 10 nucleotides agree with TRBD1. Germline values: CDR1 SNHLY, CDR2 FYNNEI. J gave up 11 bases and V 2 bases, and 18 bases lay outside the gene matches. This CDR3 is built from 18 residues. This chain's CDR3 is CASSEMNWDRGPPSAQHF. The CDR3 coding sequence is TGTGCCAGCAGTGAAATGAACTGGGACAGGGGTCCTCCCTCGGCCCAGCATTTT.

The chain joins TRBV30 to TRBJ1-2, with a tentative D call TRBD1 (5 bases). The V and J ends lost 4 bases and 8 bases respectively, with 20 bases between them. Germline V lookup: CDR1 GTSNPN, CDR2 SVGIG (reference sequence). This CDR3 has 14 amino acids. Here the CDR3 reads CAWKWRGATDGYTF. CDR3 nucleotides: TGTGCCTGGAAGTGGCGAGGGGCCACGGACGGCTACACCTTC.

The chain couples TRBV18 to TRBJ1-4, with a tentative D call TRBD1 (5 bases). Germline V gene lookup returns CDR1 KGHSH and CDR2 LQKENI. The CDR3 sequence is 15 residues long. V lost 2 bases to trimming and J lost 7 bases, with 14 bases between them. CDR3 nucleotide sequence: TGTGCCAGCTCACCAGCGGGGGAGCGGGCTGAAAAACTGTTTTTT. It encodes CASSPAGERAEKLFF.

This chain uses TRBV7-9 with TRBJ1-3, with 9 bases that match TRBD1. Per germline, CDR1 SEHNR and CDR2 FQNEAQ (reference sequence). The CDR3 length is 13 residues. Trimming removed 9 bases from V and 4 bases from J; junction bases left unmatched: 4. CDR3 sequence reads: CASTGTGGNTIYF. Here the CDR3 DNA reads TGTGCCAGTACCGGGACAGGGGGAAACACCATATATTTT.

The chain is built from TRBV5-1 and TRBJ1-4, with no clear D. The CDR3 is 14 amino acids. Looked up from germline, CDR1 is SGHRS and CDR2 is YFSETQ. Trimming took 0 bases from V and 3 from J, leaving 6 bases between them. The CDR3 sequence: CASSLGLSNEKLFF. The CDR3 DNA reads TGCGCCAGCAGCTTGGGGCTATCTAATGAAAAACTGTTTTTT.

For the CDR3, the DNA is TGTGCCAGCAGCCTGGAGGAGGGCGTCTATGGCTACACCTTC. The encoded protein is CASSLEEGVYGYTF. The rearrangement uses TRBV6-6 and TRBJ1-2; D is unclear. The ends were cut back, 6 bases at V and 4 bases at J, with 15 bases in the middle. The CDR3 length is 14 residues. Germline loops: CDR1 MNHNY, CDR2 SVGAGI (reference sequence).

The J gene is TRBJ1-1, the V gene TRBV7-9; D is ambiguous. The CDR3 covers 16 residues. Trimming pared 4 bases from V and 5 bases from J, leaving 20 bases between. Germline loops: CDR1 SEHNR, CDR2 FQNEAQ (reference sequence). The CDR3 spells CASSSSQVPLGTEAFF. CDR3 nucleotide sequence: TGTGCCAGCAGCTCGTCCCAGGTGCCCCTCGGGACTGAAGCTTTCTTT. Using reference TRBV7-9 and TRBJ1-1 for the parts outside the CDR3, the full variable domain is DTGVSQNPRHKITKRGQNVTFRCDPISEHNRLYWYRQTLGQGPEFLTYFQNEAQLEKSRLLSDRFSAERPKGSFSTLEIQRTEQGDSAMYLCASSSSQVPLGTEAFFGQGTRLTVV.

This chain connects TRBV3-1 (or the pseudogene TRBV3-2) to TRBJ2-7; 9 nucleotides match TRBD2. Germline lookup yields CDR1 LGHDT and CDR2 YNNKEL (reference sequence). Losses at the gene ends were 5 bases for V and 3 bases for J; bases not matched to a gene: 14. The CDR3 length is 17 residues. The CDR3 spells CASSSRAPGLALYEQYF. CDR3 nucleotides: TGTGCCAGCAGCTCCCGAGCTCCGGGACTAGCACTCTACGAGCAGTACTTC.

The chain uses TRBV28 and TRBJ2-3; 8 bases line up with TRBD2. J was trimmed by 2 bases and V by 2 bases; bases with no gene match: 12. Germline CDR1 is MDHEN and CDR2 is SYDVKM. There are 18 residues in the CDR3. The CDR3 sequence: CASSLDPRGAAHTDTQYF. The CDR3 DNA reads TGTGCCAGCAGTTTAGATCCGCGGGGGGCCGCCCACACAGATACGCAGTATTTT.